The 27 T cell receptor beta chains presented below share a single source sample, sequenced in a study of blood T cell repertoires in COVID-19. Using immunoSEQ multiplex PCR, the repertoire was profiled, and TCRdb retains in-frame clones only, with some absent. The data show more than 80,000 clones, with less than 85% seen just once and about 14% held by the top ten. The material sequenced was peripheral blood. The source is a woman in her fifties or sixties with acute or convalescent COVID-19.

In its sample, this clone was seen once. This chain joins TRBV5-4 and TRBJ1-6, with D possibly being TRBD1 (5 bases). The V end was cut by 5 bases, the J end by 2 bases, with 20 bases between. This CDR3 is built from 18 residues. The germline CDR1 and CDR2 sequences are SGHNT and YYREEE (reference sequence). The CDR3 nucleotides are TGTGCCAGCAGTCCCAACCCCGCAGGGTCCACCTATAATTCACCCCTCCACTTT. Its translation: CASSPNPAGSTYNSPLHF.

The chain has TRBV11-2 and TRBJ1-1; TRBD1 might be the D (5 bases). Trimming removed 5 bases from V and 0 bases from J, with 16 bases in between. The CDR3 has 16 amino acids. The germline V gene has CDR1 SGHAT and CDR2 FQNNGV. CDR3 in amino acids: CASSLQSGGVNTEAFF. The CDR3 bases are TGTGCCAGCAGCCTCCAGTCGGGAGGGGTGAACACTGAAGCTTTCTTT.

The genes are TRBV29-1 and TRBJ1-1; TRBD1 aligns across 8 bases. After removal of 4 bases from V and 5 bases from J, the junction contained 6 bases not matched to a gene. In germline, CDR1 is SQVTM, CDR2 ANQGSEA. This CDR3 is 13 amino acids long. CDR3 residues: CSVAEDRATEAFF. The CDR3 nucleotides are TGCAGCGTTGCAGAGGACAGGGCGACTGAAGCTTTCTTT.

The chain has TRBV15 and TRBJ2-4; possibly TRBD1 for D (5 bases). V gave up 0 bases and J gave up 15 bases, with 9 bases separating them. This CDR3 contains 11 residues. In germline, CDR1 is LNHNV, CDR2 YYDKDF (reference sequence). The CDR3 coding sequence is TGTGCCACCAGCAGAGAGGACACTCGGTACTTC. It is translated as CATSREDTRYF.

CDR3 coding DNA: TGTGCCAGCAGTTTACGAGACACCCTTTCCTACGAGCAGTACTTC. Encoded protein: CASSLRDTLSYEQYF. The rearrangement joins TRBV27 to TRBJ2-7, with D hard to call. Between the trimmed V and J ends, which lost 2 bases and 1 base, there was a span of 12 bases. Germline CDR1 MNHEY, CDR2 SMNVEV (reference sequence). This CDR3 region has 15 residues.

The chain links TRBV2 to TRBJ2-2; 10 bases fit TRBD1. Germline values: CDR1 SNHLY, CDR2 FYNNEI. The CDR3 is 16 residues long. V was clipped by 6 bases and J by 2 bases; unmatched bases: 6. The CDR3, as DNA: TGTGCCAGCAGCACCGGGACAGGGGTCAACACCGGGGAGCTGTTTTTT. Protein sequence: CASSTGTGVNTGELFF.

V gene TRBV18 combines with J gene TRBJ2-7; tentative D call: TRBD1 (5 bases). Germline V gives CDR1 KGHSH, CDR2 LQKENI. Trimming cost V 5 bases and J 0 bases, with 8 bases left between them. The CDR3 loop spans 13 amino acids. The CDR3 DNA reads as TGTGCCAGCTCAACCGACAGCTCCTACGAGCAGTACTTC. Its protein product is CASSTDSSYEQYF.

The V and J genes are TRBV4-1 and TRBJ1-6; D unclear. V lost 4 bases and J lost 5, with 9 bases in between. Germline V gene data show CDR1 as MGHRA and CDR2 as YSYEKL. The CDR3 is made up of 14 amino acids. CDR3 nucleotides: TGCGCCAGCAGCCCCCCGCAGAATAATTCACCCCTCCACTTT. This sequence encodes CASSPPQNNSPLHF.

A few counts support this clone. The chain carries TRBV7-2 and TRBJ1-2; 7 bases match TRBD1. The CDR3 extends over 16 amino acids. Germline lookup yields CDR1 SGHTA and CDR2 FQGNSA. V was clipped by 3 bases and J by 5 bases; unmatched bases: 12. The CDR3 DNA follows: TGTGCCAGCAGCTTCAACAGGGGCGGTGCTCTGTATGGCTACACCTTC. It specifies CASSFNRGGALYGYTF.

The V and J genes are TRBV27 and TRBJ1-1; perhaps TRBD1 as D (6 bases). V was clipped by 6 bases and J by 1 base, with 15 bases between them. The CDR3 has 15 residues. Germline lookup yields CDR1 MNHEY and CDR2 SMNVEV (reference sequence). CDR3 amino acids: CASRKNREGNTEAFF. The CDR3 bases are TGTGCCAGCAGGAAGAACAGGGAGGGGAACACTGAAGCTTTCTTT.

The V call is TRBV6-2 or TRBV6-3, the J call TRBJ2-3; TRBD1 aligns across 8 bases. After removal of 1 base from V and 5 bases from J, the junction contained 5 bases not matched to a gene. The germline gives CDR1 MNHEY, CDR2 SVGEGT. This CDR3 is built from 15 residues. The CDR3 is CASSYWTGLGDTQYF. DNA of the CDR3: TGTGCCAGCAGTTACTGGACAGGGCTCGGAGATACGCAGTATTTT.

This chain joins TRBV7-2 and TRBJ1-5; TRBD1 is a possible D gene (5 bases). This CDR3 is built from 13 residues. CDR1 and CDR2 (germline): SGHTA, FQGNSA. V was shortened by 2 bases and J by 7 bases, with 9 bases between the two germline ends. In DNA form, the CDR3 reads TGTGCCAGCAGCTTATACGGACAACAGCCCCAGCATTTT. Translated, it gives CASSLYGQQPQHF.

This clone occurred a few times. The V call is TRBV7-8, the J call TRBJ1-2, with D unclear. Looked up from germline, CDR1 is SGHVS and CDR2 is FQNEAQ. Between the trimmed V and J ends, which lost 3 bases and 1 base, there was a span of 15 bases. The CDR3 extends over 16 amino acids. The CDR3, as DNA: TGTGCCAGCAGCTTCGAACGGGTCTTGGATAACTATGGCTACACCTTC. It encodes CASSFERVLDNYGYTF.

The chain joins TRBV12-3 or TRBV12-4 to TRBJ1-1; no reliable D call. V was pared by 4 bases and J by 2 bases, with 8 bases between. This CDR3 has 13 amino acids. The CDR3, as DNA: TGTGCCAGCAGTTCCGGGGAAAACACTGAAGCTTTCTTT. The encoded protein is CASSSGENTEAFF.

As for this clone: Other DNA sequences from this sample encode an identical CDR3 as well. The genes are TRBV27 and TRBJ2-5, with D perhaps matching TRBD1 (6 bases). CDR1 is MNHEY and CDR2 is SMNVEV in the germline V gene (reference sequence). The CDR3 spans 12 residues. Trimming removed 5 bases at V and 5 bases at J, with 9 bases between. Here the CDR3 DNA reads TGTGCCAGCAGTCTAAGGGGGGAGACCCAGTACTTC. It encodes CASSLRGETQYF.

The chain links TRBV18 to TRBJ1-1, with TRBD1 identical over 9 bases. The CDR3 length is 14 residues. With 5 bases clipped from V and 6 bases from J, the junction kept 7 bases outside the gene matches. From germline, CDR1 is KGHSH and CDR2 LQKENI. CDR3 sequence (DNA): TGTGCCAGCTCAACACAGGGGGCGCGGGCTGAAGCTTTCTTT. Translated: CASSTQGARAEAFF.

This chain joins TRBV11-2 and TRBJ2-7; 9 positions agree with TRBD1. V gave up 4 bases and J gave up 3 bases; unmatched junction bases: 4. The germline V gene has CDR1 SGHAT and CDR2 FQNNGV. The CDR3 runs to 14 residues. The CDR3 sequence is CASSWGTGNYEQYF. The CDR3 coding sequence is TGTGCCAGCAGCTGGGGGACAGGGAACTACGAGCAGTACTTC.

This chain joins TRBV6-5 and TRBJ2-1, with TRBD1 matching over 9 bases. Per the germline V gene, CDR1 is MNHEY and CDR2 is SVGAGI. CDR3 length: 15 residues. J was trimmed by 3 bases and V by 5 bases; bases with no gene match: 5. The CDR3 nucleotides read TGTGCCAGCAGTCCGGACAGGGGAAACTACAATGAGCAGTTCTTC. Translated, it gives CASSPDRGNYNEQFF.

This rearrangement joins TRBV7-2 to TRBJ1-1; tentative D call: TRBD1 (6 bases). The CDR3 has 16 residues. The V end lost 6 bases, the J end lost 4 bases, and 21 bases lay between the germline ends. CDR1 and CDR2 (germline): SGHTA, FQGNSA. This chain's CDR3 is CASRQNRVGGSTEAFF. Written as DNA, the CDR3 is TGTGCCAGCAGACAGAACAGGGTTGGCGGGAGCACTGAAGCTTTCTTT.

The J gene is TRBJ2-3, the V gene TRBV19; D gene ambiguous. This CDR3 is built from 15 residues. The V end was cut by 3 bases, the J end by 0 bases, with 10 bases between. The germline CDR1 and CDR2 sequences are LNHDA and SQIVND (reference sequence). CDR3: CASSMIPTSTDTQYF. The CDR3 DNA is TGTGCCAGTAGTATGATACCTACTAGCACAGATACGCAGTATTTT.

The chain recombines TRBV6-6 with TRBJ2-2; no firm D call. Looked up from germline, CDR1 is MNHNY and CDR2 is SVGAGI (reference sequence). Trimming removed 2 bases at V and 10 bases at J, with 8 bases between. The CDR3 is 12 residues long. The CDR3 protein is CASSYTTPELFF. CDR3 DNA: TGTGCCAGCAGTTACACTACCCCGGAGCTGTTTTTT.

The gene calls are TRBV5-4 and TRBJ2-5, with 8 bases lining up with TRBD1. With 4 bases clipped from V and 2 bases from J, the junction kept 7 bases outside the gene matches. Germline CDR1 is SGHNT and CDR2 is YYREEE (reference sequence). CDR3 size: 15 residues. CDR3 region: CASSTGGRQQETQYF. The DNA for the CDR3 is TGTGCCAGCAGCACAGGGGGTCGGCAACAAGAGACCCAGTACTTC.

J is TRBJ1-2 and V is TRBV6-2 or TRBV6-3; no clear D. The CDR3 is 15 amino acids. The germline CDR1 and CDR2 sequences are MNHEY and SVGEGT. V lost 5 bases and J lost 8, with 21 bases in between. The CDR3 DNA reads as TGTGCCAGCAGTCATCTCCCCCAGGCTCCGAACGGCTACACCTTC. Protein: CASSHLPQAPNGYTF.

This clone showed up just a few times. The rearrangement joins TRBV21-1 to TRBJ1-2; the table's D call TRBD1 went unverified against the DNA. TRBV21-1 is a documented pseudogene. This CDR3 comprises 15 residues. The CDR3 DNA is TGTGCCAGCAGCAAACCCCGTCAGACTAACTATGGCTACACCTTC. Protein product: CASSKPRQTNYGYTF.

The genes are TRBV5-8 and TRBJ2-2; 7 bases agree with TRBD2. The V gene end was trimmed by 4 bases and the J gene end by 6 bases; junction bases not matched to a gene: 9. CDR3 length: 15 amino acids. The germline gives CDR1 SGHTS, CDR2 YDEGEE. CDR3 bases: TGTGCCAGCAGCCGTGGGAGGGTTTTTGCCGGGGAGCTGTTTTTT. It translates to CASSRGRVFAGELFF. Based on the CDR3 plus reference TRBV5-8 and TRBJ2-2, the full variable domain is EAGVTQSPTHLIKTRGQQATLRCSPISGHTSVYWYQQALGLGLQFLLWYDEGEERNRGNFPPRFSGRQFPNYSSELNVNALELEDSALYLCASSRGRVFAGELFFGEGSRLTVL.

The chain recombines TRBV7-2 with TRBJ2-3; 12 bases are shared with TRBD2. This CDR3 is built from 16 residues. With V trimmed by 1 base and J by 5 bases, 4 bases remained unmatched. The germline V gene has CDR1 SGHTA and CDR2 FQGNSA. The CDR3 region is CASSLGLAGGLDTQYF. For the CDR3, the DNA is TGTGCCAGCAGCTTAGGGCTAGCGGGGGGGCTAGATACGCAGTATTTT.

The chain has TRBV6-4 and TRBJ2-3; D might be TRBD1 (5 bases). Germline V lookup: CDR1 MRHNA, CDR2 SNTAGT. Between the trimmed V and J ends, which lost 1 base and 6 bases, there was a span of 17 bases. CDR3 length equals 16 residues. The CDR3 DNA reads TGTGCCAGCAGTGACTTCCTGGTATGTTGGGGCGATACGCAGTATTTT. Protein sequence: CASSDFLVCWGDTQYF.